This record covers a single TCR beta chain. The specificity of this receptor is unknown. No base qualities exist here, and no much larger clone lies one base off it. The data stem from a study of T cell changes during pregnancy in multiple sclerosis (dated by TCRdb to between 2018 and 2021). Regarding the study in general: Changes in the T cell repertoire over the course of pregnancy were examined in this study in women with multiple sclerosis.

The method behind the library was the immunoSEQ multiplex PCR assay. Held by TCRdb, this immuneACCESS table contains in-frame sequences only and omits some clones. Under half of the omission traces to an unresolved V gene where checked; the cause of the rest is unknown. The sample records under 85,000 clones, around nine tenths of which are singletons. Jointly, the top ten make up roughly 1.4% of the sample. Via the germline V gene, CDR1 is SGHRS and CDR2 YFSETQ. CDR3 length: 15 amino acids, cysteine to phenylalanine. Only CDR3 DNA is held: 45 bases, read in frame from base 1. Trimming takes 4 bases from V and 8 bases from J, and the germline ends sit 16 bases apart.

The sample consisted of peripheral blood, taken in the third trimester of pregnancy. This chain is built from TRBV5-1 and TRBJ1-6; TRBD1 is a weak D gene call, 6 bases matching. The clonotype was recovered from a female donor in good health, enrolled as a control in a pregnancy study. The DNA is TGCGCCAGCAGCCTTACCGGGGCAGGGGATTCACCCCTCCACTTT. Its protein is CASSLTGAGDSPLHF.